The clone carrying this TCR beta chain was counted only a few times. The antigen is unknown. The ends lost 4 bases at V and 2 bases at J; junction bases unmatched: 4. CDR1 and CDR2 from the germline V gene are MNHEY and SVGAGI. This CDR3 comprises 15 residues. This sample was taken from a study of OX40 agonist ivuxolimab in advanced cancers. Study in general: Two patients with cutaneous melanoma and one with hepatocellular carcinoma, three in total, showed partial responses.

Study-wide results and limits: Clonal expansion in partial responders at 0.1-3.0 mg/kg ranked among the lowest.

Repertoires were generated with immunoSEQ multiplex PCR, while TCRdb's copy carries only in-frame clones and drops some. The table shows about 40,000 clones, with 82% occurring only once. At baseline, cycle 4 day 1, and cycle 7 day 1, blood was sampled. The source of this sequence is an adult with an advanced solid tumor such as melanoma, head and neck, liver or kidney cancer. Sample: CD4+ or CD8+ T cells sorted from blood, taken in a trial of the OX40 agonist ivuxolimab. The chain carries TRBV6-5 and TRBJ2-5; TRBD2 matches at 10 bases. The CDR3 protein is CASSWASGRQETQYF. The CDR3 DNA follows: TGTGCCAGCAGTTGGGCTAGCGGGAGACAAGAGACCCAGTACTTC.